A selection of T cell receptor beta chains follows, all from one sample in a study of blood T cells in healthy people across ages. TCRdb ran MiXCR on the 5' RACE reads and lists one entry per CDR3 protein. The sample has more than 900,000 distinct CDR3 sequences, approximately 25% seen once. The same data also contributed to another study, on T cells of mothers and their children.

The sequenced sample was blood. The receptors were sampled from a girl aged 2 to 10 in good health. CDR3s leave out the opening cysteine and the closing phenylalanine or tryptophan.

v_call cdr3_aa
TRBV6-6 ASSYEWRGQETQY
TRBV4-3 ASSPGGVMNTEAF
TRBV20-1 SAKAGAKGEQY
TRBV7-2 ASSALAGFDGYT
TRBV4-3 ASSQFLSGGTYNEQF
TRBV12-3/TRBV12-4 ASSDRLGAGATDTQY
TRBV24-1 ATSDLLTGHNEQF
TRBV4-2 ASSQESAGAEETQY
TRBV12-3/TRBV12-4 ASSLPGLASYEQY
TRBV11-2 ASSPPRSGETQY
TRBV5-1 ASGPSLLNTEAF
TRBV12-3/TRBV12-4 ASSGLAGVSYEQY
TRBV7-9 ASAAGSNQPQH
TRBV12-3/TRBV12-4 ASSIHGGGAF
TRBV28 ASSSSTGLSNQPQH
TRBV15 ATSRDRGYGYT
TRBV29-1 SRSSGLNNEQF
TRBV12-3/TRBV12-4 ASSLKGIDEQY
TRBV6-1 ATNRDTLNTEAF
TRBV4-2 ASSQEVGSLLETQY
TRBV29-1 SLRTGSDEQF
TRBV10-3 AISAPGLLYEQY
TRBV9 ASSVVGMGTQY